The 32 T cell receptor beta chains reported below all come from one sample, sequenced in a study of technical replicates of blood from a handful of donors (TCRdb year 2017). Libraries were made using the immunoSEQ multiplex PCR assay. Sourced from immuneACCESS, this table was stored by TCRdb with only in-frame sequences that have V and J called. A share of the clones is absent; for the studies checked, an unresolved V gene accounts for under half, and the remainder has no known explanation. Here the sample has about 97,000 clones; 95% to 96% occur a single time. Over 0.2% of the sample rests with the top ten. The sequencing input was T cells isolated from PBMCs. These receptors all come from a human donor in good health.

The gene calls are TRBV11-3 and TRBJ2-5; 11 positions agree with TRBD1. Germline assignment: CDR1 SGHNT and CDR2 YENEEA. V lost 5 bases to trimming and J lost 2 bases; unmatched junction nucleotides: 4. This CDR3 region has 15 residues. In nucleotides, the CDR3 is TGTGCCAGCAGCCCGGGGACAGGGGGACAAGAGACCCAGTACTTC. Its translation: CASSPGTGGQETQYF.

The chain combines TRBV28 with TRBJ2-3; TRBD1 aligns across 10 bases. The V gene's germline CDR1 is MDHEN and CDR2 SYDVKM. J was trimmed by 3 bases and V by 2 bases; bases with no gene match: 14. This CDR3 comprises 19 residues. CDR3 in amino acids: CASSLLYPKEGQGTDTQYF. CDR3 nucleotides: TGTGCCAGCAGTTTACTGTACCCGAAGGAGGGACAGGGGACAGATACGCAGTATTTT.

The rearrangement links TRBV7-8 to TRBJ2-7, with TRBD1 matching over 8 bases. V was clipped by 3 bases and J by 0 bases; unmatched bases: 4. Germline lookup yields CDR1 SGHVS and CDR2 FQNEAQ. The CDR3 spans 15 residues. As DNA, the CDR3 is TGTGCCAGCAGCTTTACGGACAGGGTCTCCTACGAGCAGTACTTC. Translating gives CASSFTDRVSYEQYF.

This chain joins TRBV7-9 and TRBJ2-6; no clear D. V was cut by 2 bases and J by 2 bases, with 16 bases left in between. Germline V lookup: CDR1 SEHNR, CDR2 FQNEAQ (reference sequence). The CDR3 totals 18 residues. The DNA for the CDR3 is TGTGCCAGCAGCTTAATTTGGCAGCCCAGGACTGGGGCCAACGTCCTGACTTTC. Translation gives CASSLIWQPRTGANVLTF.

The chain is built from TRBV28 and TRBJ1-5; D might be TRBD1 (6 bases). V was shortened by 10 bases and J by 3 bases, with 10 bases between the two germline ends. The germline V gene has CDR1 MDHEN and CDR2 SYDVKM. The CDR3 sequence is 12 residues long. CDR3 DNA: TGTGCCACATACAGGGCCAATCAGCCCCAGCATTTT. It encodes CATYRANQPQHF.

The V call is TRBV19, the J call TRBJ1-1; D is possibly TRBD1 (6 bases). Per germline, CDR1 LNHDA and CDR2 SQIVND (reference sequence). V gave up 6 bases and J gave up 11 bases, with 13 bases separating them. The CDR3 is 11 residues long. The CDR3 DNA is TGTGCCAGTAGCAATACAGGGATGGCTTTCTTT. Its translation: CASSNTGMAFF.

This sequence joins TRBV18 and TRBJ2-2; D may be TRBD2 (7 bases). The CDR3 consists of 17 residues. Germline CDR1 reads KGHSH; CDR2 reads LQKENI. Between the trimmed V and J ends, which lost 3 bases and 2 bases, there was a span of 16 bases. CDR3 nucleotides: TGTGCCAGCTCACCCCTTCTAGCGGACAGAAACACCGGGGAGCTGTTTTTT. Translating it yields CASSPLLADRNTGELFF.

The chain carries TRBV5-4 and TRBJ2-1; the match to TRBD1 covers 10 bases. Unmatched junction bases numbered 6, after V lost 7 bases and J lost 5 bases. This CDR3 has 14 residues. The germline V gene has CDR1 SGHNT and CDR2 YYREEE (reference sequence). The CDR3 here is CASSGTGEDNEQFF. In nucleotides, the CDR3 is TGTGCCAGCTCCGGGACAGGGGAGGACAATGAGCAGTTCTTC.

The chain has TRBV11-2 and TRBJ2-7; D unclear. Trimming shortened V by 0 bases and J by 4 bases, and 7 bases separated the two germline ends. CDR3 length: 13 residues. CDR1 is SGHAT, CDR2 FQNNGV, per germline. The CDR3 region has the DNA TGTGCCAGCAGCTTAGATCGGCGGTACGAGCAGTACTTC. It codes for CASSLDRRYEQYF.

The chain joins TRBV19 to TRBJ2-3; D is uncertain. The CDR3 has 14 amino acids. CDR1 is LNHDA, CDR2 SQIVND, per germline (reference sequence). V was shortened by 0 bases and J by 2 bases, with 6 bases between the two germline ends. Here the CDR3 reads CASSIEFYTDTQYF. The CDR3 DNA is TGTGCCAGTAGTATAGAGTTCTACACAGATACGCAGTATTTT.

This rearrangement joins TRBV29-1 to TRBJ1-4, with 12 bases aligning to TRBD1. The CDR3 runs 12 residues. Per germline, CDR1 SQVTM and CDR2 ANQGSEA. J lost 8 bases, V lost 6 bases, and 1 base had no gene match. The CDR3 loop is CSVGTGGEKLFF. The CDR3 region has the DNA TGCAGCGTAGGGACAGGGGGCGAAAAACTGTTTTTT.

DNA for the CDR3: TGCGCCAGCAGCTCAGCGGGGTACACAGATACGCAGTATTTT. It specifies CASSSAGYTDTQYF. The rearrangement joins TRBV5-1 to TRBJ2-3; 7 bases align to TRBD2. Per the germline V gene, CDR1 is SGHRS and CDR2 is YFSETQ. V shed 3 bases and J 2 bases; nucleotides not matched to a gene: 3. The CDR3 covers 14 residues.

V usage is TRBV5-4 and J usage is TRBJ2-7, with D tentatively TRBD2 (6 bases). The ends were cut back, 4 bases at V and 3 bases at J, with 14 bases in the middle. Germline-derived CDR1 and CDR2 are SGHNT and YYREEE (reference sequence). This CDR3 is built from 14 residues. The CDR3 sequence: CASSRGTENYEQYF. The CDR3 DNA is TGTGCCAGCAGCCGCGGGACGGAAAACTACGAGCAGTACTTC.

The chain employs TRBV4-1 and TRBJ2-7; D not certain. The CDR3 is 13 residues long. The germline gives CDR1 MGHRA, CDR2 YSYEKL. Trimming stripped 1 base from V and 2 bases from J, with 6 bases between. CDR3 sequence: CASSQGVAYEQYF. The CDR3 bases are TGCGCCAGCAGCCAAGGTGTAGCCTACGAGCAGTACTTC.

This clone appeared a single time. The chain links TRBV28 to TRBJ1-6; D unclear. V dropped 8 bases and J dropped 0 bases, with 14 bases sitting between them. CDR3 length: 16 residues. Germline V CDR1 and CDR2: MDHEN, SYDVKM. The CDR3 here is CASGGEPSSYNSPLHF. In DNA, the CDR3 is TGTGCCAGCGGAGGTGAACCGAGCTCCTATAATTCACCCCTCCACTTT. The entire variable domain, with the rest obtained from reference TRBV28 and TRBJ1-6, is as follows: DVKVTQSSRYLVKRTGEKVFLECVQDMDHENMFWYRQDPGLGLRLIYFSYDVKMKEKGDIPEGYSVSREKKERFSLILESASTNQTSMYLCASGGEPSSYNSPLHFGNGTRLTVT.

The V and J genes are TRBV28 and TRBJ2-1; 8 nucleotides match TRBD1. Per the germline V gene, CDR1 is MDHEN and CDR2 is SYDVKM. The CDR3 sequence is 15 residues long. Unmatched junction bases numbered 9, after V lost 6 bases and J lost 5 bases. The CDR3 region is CASRYLGQGNNEQFF. CDR3 in DNA: TGTGCCAGCAGATACCTCGGACAGGGAAACAATGAGCAGTTCTTC.

CDR3 region: CASSKTGDGDNEQFF. The CDR3 region has the DNA TGTGCCAGCAGCAAAACAGGGGACGGTGACAATGAGCAGTTCTTC. V gene TRBV5-5 combines with J gene TRBJ2-1; 7 bases are a match to TRBD1. The V gene's germline CDR1 is SGHKS and CDR2 YYEKEE (reference sequence). J was trimmed by 5 bases and V by 4 bases; bases with no gene match: 9. The CDR3 is made up of 15 amino acids.

This clone has just one count. V is TRBV25-1 and J is TRBJ2-1, with 8 bases that match TRBD2. Losses at the gene ends were 7 bases for V and 4 bases for J; bases not matched to a gene: 9. Germline V lookup: CDR1 MGHDK, CDR2 SYGVNS. The CDR3 runs to 15 residues. The CDR3 is CASNPVGRGYNEQFF. The CDR3, as DNA: TGTGCCAGCAATCCCGTCGGGAGGGGTTACAATGAGCAGTTCTTC.

The rearrangement links TRBV7-8 to TRBJ1-2, with D maybe TRBD1 (5 bases). The CDR3 extends over 16 amino acids. Per germline, CDR1 SGHVS and CDR2 FQNEAQ. The V end lost 4 bases, the J end lost 1 base, and 16 bases lay between the germline ends. CDR3: CASSSEMTDVNYGYTF. The CDR3 DNA reads TGTGCCAGCAGCTCTGAAATGACAGATGTTAACTATGGCTACACCTTC.

The J gene is TRBJ2-1, the V gene TRBV5-1; TRBD2 agrees at 8 bases. The CDR3 consists of 17 residues. The J segment lost 4 bases and the V segment lost 0 bases, leaving 9 bases of the junction unmatched. CDR1 is SGHRS, CDR2 YFSETQ, per germline. Here the CDR3 DNA reads TGCGCCAGCAGCTTGGCCAGTTTGTCTAGCGGGTACAATGAGCAGTTCTTC. Its translation is CASSLASLSSGYNEQFF.

CDR3 in amino acids: CASSSGQSLETGNTIYF. Written as DNA, the CDR3 is TGTGCCAGCAGCTCTGGACAGTCCCTAGAAACTGGAAACACCATATATTTT. This chain joins TRBV5-4 and TRBJ1-3; weak D call: TRBD1 (6 bases). V lost 3 bases, J lost 2 bases, and 18 bases lay in between. This CDR3 contains 17 residues. Germline-derived CDR1 and CDR2 are SGHNT and YYREEE (reference sequence).

V usage is TRBV18 and J usage is TRBJ2-7; 12 bases map to TRBD1. Germline V gene lookup returns CDR1 KGHSH and CDR2 LQKENI. V gave up 3 bases and J gave up 4 bases; unmatched junction bases: 4. The CDR3 has 15 amino acids. This CDR3 reads CASSPGQGAEYEQYF. CDR3 DNA: TGTGCCAGCTCACCGGGACAGGGGGCGGAATACGAGCAGTACTTC.

The chain combines TRBV11-2 with TRBJ1-5, with TRBD1 matching 8 bases. With 5 bases clipped from V and 6 bases from J, the junction kept 15 bases outside the gene matches. The CDR3 spans 17 residues. Per the germline V gene, CDR1 is SGHAT and CDR2 is FQNNGV. The CDR3 is CASSATGGGRLGQPQHF. The DNA for the CDR3 is TGTGCCAGCAGCGCCACAGGGGGAGGTCGTTTAGGTCAGCCCCAGCATTTT.

The chain is built from TRBV11-3 and TRBJ2-7; TRBD1 aligns across 7 bases. CDR3 length equals 15 residues. J lost 5 bases, V lost 5 bases, and 12 bases had no gene match. The germline gives CDR1 SGHNT, CDR2 YENEEA. DNA of the CDR3: TGTGCCAGCAGCCGACGAACGACAGGGACCAACGAGCAGTACTTC. This encodes CASSRRTTGTNEQYF. The full variable domain, rest sourced from reference TRBV11-3 and TRBJ2-7, is EAGVVQSPRYKIIEKKQPVAFWCNPISGHNTLYWYLQNLGQGPELLIRYENEEAVDDSQLPKDRFSAERLKGVDSTLKIQPAELGDSAVYLCASSRRTTGTNEQYFGPGTRLTVT.

This clone has just one count. This chain joins TRBV2 and TRBJ2-1; the match to TRBD2 covers 9 bases. Germline CDR1 and CDR2: SNHLY and FYNNEI. This CDR3 is 16 amino acids long. V dropped 5 bases and J dropped 6; count of bases not matched to a gene: 11. CDR3 bases: TGTGCCAGCAGTCCAAGTGGGACTAGCAGGGTCAATGAGCAGTTCTTC. Its protein product is CASSPSGTSRVNEQFF.

The genes are TRBV11-2 and TRBJ2-5; 12 nucleotides agree with TRBD2. V was clipped by 5 bases and J by 5 bases; unmatched bases: 15. The CDR3 has 18 residues. Germline CDR1 reads SGHAT; CDR2 reads FQNNGV. Here the CDR3 reads CASSPQTSGGLRWETQYF. DNA of the CDR3: TGTGCCAGCAGCCCCCAGACTAGCGGGGGCCTCAGGTGGGAGACCCAGTACTTC.

This chain uses TRBV5-4 with TRBJ2-7; TRBD2 is a possible D gene (6 bases). Germline CDR1 and CDR2: SGHNT and YYREEE (reference sequence). The CDR3 loop spans 19 amino acids. V was pared by 3 bases and J by 2 bases, with 27 bases between. The CDR3 loop reads CASSSRHPWGVAAPYEQYF. DNA of the CDR3: TGTGCCAGCAGCTCCAGGCATCCCTGGGGGGTAGCTGCTCCCTACGAGCAGTACTTC.

This clone is a singleton in its sample. The chain has TRBV5-1 and TRBJ1-1; a weak D match, TRBD1 (6 bases). The CDR3 totals 12 residues. V lost 4 bases, J lost 7 bases, and 11 bases lay in between. CDR1 SGHRS and CDR2 YFSETQ come from the germline V gene. CDR3 sequence: CASSEQGVEAFF. The CDR3 DNA is TGCGCCAGCAGCGAACAGGGCGTTGAAGCTTTCTTT.

The rearrangement links TRBV9 to TRBJ2-7; D call uncertain. The CDR3 spans 13 residues. Germline loops: CDR1 SGDLS, CDR2 YYNGEE. V lost 2 bases and J lost 0, with 6 bases in between. DNA for the CDR3: TGTGCCAGCAGCGTGGCGGTCTCCTACGAGCAGTACTTC. Protein product: CASSVAVSYEQYF. Looking up the rest from reference TRBV9 and TRBJ2-7 gives the full variable domain: DSGVTQTPKHLITATGQRVTLRCSPRSGDLSVYWYQQSLDQGLQFLIQYYNGEERAKGNILERFSAQQFPDLHSELNLSSLELGDSALYFCASSVAVSYEQYFGPGTRLTVT.

This clone appeared a single time. CDR3 protein: CASSLGLAGSTDTQYF. CDR3 coding DNA: TGTGCCAGCAGCCTCGGACTAGCGGGGAGCACAGATACGCAGTATTTT. This rearrangement joins TRBV7-3 to TRBJ2-3; 12 positions agree with TRBD2. Germline V gene lookup returns CDR1 SGHTA and CDR2 FQGTGA. This CDR3 is built from 16 residues. With 5 bases clipped from V and 0 bases from J, the junction kept 3 bases outside the gene matches. The variable domain in full, completed from reference TRBV7-3 and TRBJ2-3, reads GAGVSQTPSNKVTEKGKYVELRCDPISGHTALYWYRQSLGQGPEFLIYFQGTGAADDSGLPNDRFFAVRPEGSVSTLKIQRTERGDSAVYLCASSLGLAGSTDTQYFGPGTRLTVL.

The gene calls are TRBV7-9 and TRBJ1-1, with TRBD1 as a possible D gene (6 bases). V gave up 5 bases and J gave up 6 bases, with 22 bases separating them. CDR1 is SEHNR, CDR2 FQNEAQ, per germline (reference sequence). The CDR3 runs to 16 residues. CDR3 in amino acids: CASSRTVSEFHAEAFF. CDR3 in DNA: TGTGCCAGCAGCCGGACAGTGTCCGAGTTCCATGCTGAAGCTTTCTTT.

This rearrangement joins TRBV4-1 to TRBJ2-5, with D maybe TRBD2 (5 bases). CDR1 is MGHRA and CDR2 is YSYEKL in the germline V gene. Trimming took 5 bases from V and 4 from J, leaving 17 bases between them. The CDR3 is made up of 15 amino acids. Written as DNA, the CDR3 is TGCGCCAGCAGCGGACTTCTACTAGGTACAGAGACCCAGTACTTC. This sequence encodes CASSGLLLGTETQYF.